This T cell receptor (beta chain) was captured in a study of shared clonotypes between healthy human individuals. Turning to the study itself: The donors, a couple of women and a few men, were aged 18 to 49. There were three CD4 naive, three CD4 memory, two CD8 naive and one CD8 memory plates per donor.

V lost 7 bases to trimming and J lost 3 bases, with 15 bases between them. The CDR3 runs 14 residues. CDR1 is LNHDA, CDR2 SQIVND, per germline (reference sequence). Replicate sorted-subset PCRs were loaded with 150 to 250 ng DNA, 25,000 to 30,000 T cell genomes. Profiling relied on immunoSEQ multiplex PCR, and the TCRdb table lists in-frame clones only, not all of them. The top ten hold approximately 1.5% of the sample, which has about 1 million clones, 70% to 80% seen once. What was sequenced was memory CD4+ T cells sorted from blood. Subset noted: CD45RA-negative fraction. The source of this sequence is a man in his late teens or twenties in good health. The chain carries TRBV19 and TRBJ1-2; D may be TRBD1 (5 bases). CDR3 region: CASTLGGEDYGYTF. Here the CDR3 DNA reads TGTGCCAGTACCCTCGGGGGGGAGGACTATGGCTACACCTTC.